The next 9 T cell receptor beta chains were all read from a single sample in a study of cytomegalovirus exposure and HLA in healthy donors. The study ran its PCR with 60 Vbeta and 13 Jbeta primers. Assay: immunoSEQ multiplex PCR; the TCRdb copy retains only in-frame clones and omits some. The sample shows around 100,000 clones, roughly 68% of them seen only once. Specimen: PBMCs. Receptors originate from a woman aged 25 to 39 in good health and CMV-seronegative.

The table lists this clone with a few counts. This rearrangement joins TRBV2 to TRBJ2-5; D not resolved. This CDR3 comprises 11 residues. Germline V gene sequence: CDR1 SNHLY, CDR2 FYNNEI. V lost 7 bases and J 2 bases, leaving 5 bases between the germline ends. The CDR3 loop reads CASNSQETQYF. The CDR3 DNA reads as TGTGCCAGCAATAGTCAAGAGACCCAGTACTTC.

This clone has more than one count but fewer than ten. The chain uses TRBV9 and TRBJ1-5; TRBD1 might be the D (5 bases). This CDR3 spans 14 amino acids. Per germline, CDR1 SGDLS and CDR2 YYNGEE. V was shortened by 0 bases and J by 5 bases, with 9 bases between the two germline ends. The CDR3 protein is CASSVGREYQPQHF. In DNA, the CDR3 is TGTGCCAGCAGCGTAGGCAGGGAATATCAGCCCCAGCATTTT.

The chain employs TRBV27 and TRBJ2-2; D is perhaps TRBD1 (5 bases). The CDR3 sequence is 14 residues long. The germline V gene has CDR1 MNHEY and CDR2 SMNVEV (reference sequence). V lost 7 bases to trimming and J lost 7 bases, with 16 bases between them. The chain's CDR3 is CASMMAGLGGELFF. The CDR3 DNA is TGTGCCAGCATGATGGCAGGGCTTGGCGGGGAGCTGTTTTTT.

In its sample, this clone was seen a few times. This sequence joins TRBV5-6 and TRBJ2-7; D remains ambiguous. The CDR3 sequence is 14 residues long. Germline lookup yields CDR1 SGHDT and CDR2 YYEEEE. With 0 bases removed from V and 1 base from J, the gap between germline ends came to 8 bases. The CDR3 region is CASSLAGPSYEQYF. Here the CDR3 DNA reads TGTGCCAGCAGCTTGGCCGGTCCGTCCTACGAGCAGTACTTC.

The chain carries TRBV5-1 and TRBJ2-5, with a weak D call TRBD2 (5 bases). V was cut by 7 bases and J by 4 bases, with 17 bases left in between. The CDR3 has 14 amino acids. Germline CDR1 reads SGHRS; CDR2 reads YFSETQ. The CDR3 DNA reads as TGCGCCAGCTTCGGAGGTCGAACGGGAGAGACCCAGTACTTC. It is translated as CASFGGRTGETQYF. The whole variable domain, remainder taken from reference TRBV5-1 and TRBJ2-5, is KAGVTQTPRYLIKTRGQQVTLSCSPISGHRSVSWYQQTPGQGLQFLFEYFSETQRNKGNFPGRFSGRQFSNSRSEMNVSTLELGDSALYLCASFGGRTGETQYFGPGTRLLVL.

The chain is built from TRBV2 and TRBJ2-4, with TRBD2 matching 12 bases. The CDR3 is 18 residues long. The V segment lost 3 bases and the J segment 6 bases; nucleotides outside the gene matches: 12. CDR1 and CDR2 from the germline V gene are SNHLY and FYNNEI. The CDR3: CASSEVILLAGGGNIQYF. In DNA form, the CDR3 reads TGTGCCAGCAGTGAGGTGATTTTACTAGCGGGGGGCGGAAACATTCAGTACTTC.

This clone was seen only once. The chain links TRBV7-9 to TRBJ1-2; 8 bases match TRBD1. Germline assignment: CDR1 SEHNR and CDR2 FQNEAQ (reference sequence). The CDR3 length is 15 residues. With 0 bases clipped from V and 4 bases from J, the junction kept 4 bases outside the gene matches. CDR3: CASSLADREGYGYTF. The DNA of the CDR3 is TGTGCCAGCAGCTTAGCGGACAGGGAGGGCTATGGCTACACCTTC.

This rearrangement joins TRBV4-3 to TRBJ2-3, with TRBD1 as a possible D gene (6 bases). V lost 0 bases to trimming and J lost 8 bases, with 21 bases between them. This CDR3 has 17 amino acids. Germline CDR1 is LGHNA and CDR2 is YSLEER. CDR3 loop: CASSQDQGHLVIGTQYF. The CDR3 nucleotides read TGCGCCAGCAGCCAAGATCAGGGACACCTGGTCATCGGTACGCAGTATTTT.

The V and J genes are TRBV5-1 and TRBJ1-1; D not certain. Germline assignment: CDR1 SGHRS and CDR2 YFSETQ. V lost 4 bases, J lost 3 bases, and 13 bases lay in between. The CDR3 length is 14 residues. CDR3 nucleotide sequence: TGCGCCAGCAGCAGCAGCCGGCGGGACACTGAAGCTTTCTTT. Its translation is CASSSSRRDTEAFF.